Given below is one TCR beta chain in context. Its target is not known. TCRdb passed the RT-PCR reads through MiXCR, listing each CDR3 protein once. The sample carries around 790,000 distinct CDR3 sequences, around 20% recorded once. V dropped 0 bases and J dropped 0 bases, with 8 bases sitting between them. The CDR3 is 15 residues long. Germline V gene data show CDR1 as SGHRS and CDR2 as YFSETQ. The sample comes from a study of response to subunit inactivated influenza vaccine. Study-wide results and limits: The authors suggested that every seasonal influenza vaccination recruits few new T cells.

Sequencing was performed on PBMCs from blood, taken about 5 days after vaccination. The receptor was isolated from a man aged 45-60 years who received an inactivated influenza vaccine. The chain carries TRBV5-1 and TRBJ2-3; no firm D call. CDR3 sequence reads: CASSLGPASTDTQYF. CDR3 in DNA: TGCGCCAGCAGCTTGGGCCCAGCCAGCACAGATACGCAGTATTTT.